The 30 T cell receptor beta chains given below trace back to one sample, sequenced in a study of human T cells and chemical hapten exposure listed by TCRdb under 2021. The time point label corresponds to: patch test 2, 6 weeks after DPC sensitization. Read against the paper, the sample's treatment or condition label means: therapeutic diphenylcyclopropenone sensitization with weekly scalp DPC. Library preparation used RACE. Instrument used: NextSeq 500. The public reads were reanalyzed by TCRdb: fastp trimming at Q25, MiXCR alignment, in-frame beta chains only. Duplicate CDR3 protein sequences are folded into a single record with the most common DNA and genes. The sample table contains about 40,000 distinct CDR3 sequences; only one count was recorded for 3.3% of them. The ten largest clonotypes hold under 8.5% of the sample. The sequencing here drew on whole blood, taken in connection with sensitization to the hapten diphenylcyclopropenone (DPC). The receptors originated from a man aged 40-55 years with alopecia areata. Some clones in this sample may be carry-over from other donors' samples.

In this sample, this clonotype turned up many times. The chain combines TRBV20-1 with TRBJ2-2; D gene uncertain. Germline values: CDR1 DFQATT, CDR2 SNEGSKA (reference sequence). V was cut by 1 base and J by 5 bases, with 8 bases left in between. The CDR3 length is 13 residues. The CDR3 DNA follows: TGCAGTGCTAGAGGTCCCGGTACCGGGGAGCTGTTTTTT. Protein: CSARGPGTGELFF.

This clonotype was detected ten times or more. CDR3 nucleotide sequence: TGCAGTGCTTTGGACAGGGGAGGAGAAAAACTGTTTTTT. Protein: CSALDRGGEKLFF. The rearrangement uses TRBV20-1 and TRBJ1-4; TRBD1 aligns across 9 bases. The germline V gene encodes CDR1 DFQATT and CDR2 SNEGSKA (reference sequence). V shed 5 bases and J 8 bases; nucleotides not matched to a gene: 6. This CDR3 has 13 amino acids.

This clonotype came up many times. The chain carries TRBV6-2 or TRBV6-3 and TRBJ2-7; 9 bases are a match to TRBD1. CDR3 size: 20 residues. The junction had 22 bases not matched to a gene; V was cut back by 5 bases and J by 2 bases. From germline, CDR1 is MNHEY and CDR2 SVGEGT. The CDR3 nucleotides read TGTGCCAGCAGTCCGAACCCGAGGAGAGGAAGGGACAGGGCTCCCTACGAGCAGTACTTC. This encodes CASSPNPRRGRDRAPYEQYF.

At least ten counts were recorded for this clonotype. Here the CDR3 reads CSARGGDTEAFF. The CDR3 DNA reads as TGCAGTGCTAGAGGAGGGGACACTGAAGCTTTCTTT. The chain recombines TRBV20-1 with TRBJ1-1; D perhaps matches TRBD1 (5 bases). Trimming took off 1 base at V and 3 bases at J, with 6 bases between the two ends. Per germline, CDR1 DFQATT and CDR2 SNEGSKA (reference sequence). There are 12 residues in the CDR3.

In its sample, this clonotype was seen many times. The genes are TRBV11-2 and TRBJ2-7; no firm D call. V was cut by 1 base and J by 1 base, with 11 bases left in between. Germline V gene sequence: CDR1 SGHAT, CDR2 FQNNGV. CDR3 length: 15 residues. This chain's CDR3 is CASSLGDPFSYEQYF. Written as DNA, the CDR3 is TGTGCCAGCAGCTTAGGAGATCCGTTTTCCTACGAGCAGTACTTC.

This clonotype was seen a few times. The rearrangement joins TRBV5-1 to TRBJ2-3, with 8 bases fitting TRBD1. Unmatched junction bases numbered 5, after V lost 0 bases and J lost 5 bases. This CDR3 is built from 15 residues. Germline CDR1 is SGHRS and CDR2 is YFSETQ. The CDR3 region is CASSLDRGYGDTQYF. CDR3 coding DNA: TGCGCCAGCAGCTTGGACAGGGGGTACGGAGATACGCAGTATTTT.

This clonotype was found many times. J is TRBJ2-1 and V is TRBV18; the match to TRBD2 covers 8 bases. Trimming at V came to 3 bases and at J to 9 bases, leaving 10 bases not matched to a gene. This CDR3 is 15 amino acids long. CDR1 KGHSH and CDR2 LQKENI come from the germline V gene. CDR3 in DNA: TGTGCCAGCTCACCTAGGACTAGCACTGCGGGTGAGCAGTTCTTC. Translated: CASSPRTSTAGEQFF.

This clonotype occurred many times. V usage is TRBV15 and J usage is TRBJ2-3; either TRBD1 or TRBD2 may supply D (5 bases each). Trimming removed 4 bases from V and 0 bases from J, with 17 bases in between. CDR1 is LNHNV, CDR2 YYDKDF, per germline (reference sequence). The CDR3 length is 17 residues. CDR3 in DNA: TGTGCCACCAGCAAAACGGGACGGGCCGTCAGCACAGATACGCAGTATTTT. Translation gives CATSKTGRAVSTDTQYF.

This clonotype came up many times. The rearrangement uses TRBV27 and TRBJ2-3; unclear D gene. The CDR3 totals 16 residues. Germline V gene data show CDR1 as MNHEY and CDR2 as SMNVEV (reference sequence). V was shortened by 3 bases and J by 0 bases, with 13 bases between the two germline ends. This CDR3 reads CASSLRSYTSTDTQYF. CDR3 nucleotides: TGTGCCAGCAGTTTGAGGTCTTATACTAGCACAGATACGCAGTATTTT.

This clonotype was recorded many times. This chain joins TRBV24-1 and TRBJ2-1; D gene uncertain. The CDR3 has 12 residues. With 4 bases removed from V and 2 bases from J, the gap between germline ends came to 2 bases. The germline gives CDR1 KGHDR, CDR2 SFDVKD. The CDR3 spells CATSDPYNEQFF. For the CDR3, the DNA is TGTGCCACCAGTGACCCCTACAATGAGCAGTTCTTC.

Many counts were recorded for this clonotype. The CDR3 spells CASSLQDGTSGPTDTQYF. As DNA, the CDR3 is TGTGCCAGCAGCCTTCAAGATGGTACTAGCGGCCCCACAGATACGCAGTATTTT. The chain combines TRBV14 with TRBJ2-3, with 8 positions matching TRBD2. Trimming took 4 bases from V and 2 from J; bases not matched to a gene: 14. The germline V gene encodes CDR1 SGHDN and CDR2 FVKESK. This CDR3 is built from 18 residues.

This clonotype has more than one count but fewer than ten. The chain carries TRBV7-2 and TRBJ1-1; D gene unclear. The CDR3 totals 15 residues. Trimming took 2 bases from V and 0 from J, leaving 10 bases between them. CDR1 is SGHTA and CDR2 is FQGNSA in the germline V gene. The CDR3 loop reads CASSLRWSVNTEAFF. DNA for the CDR3: TGTGCCAGCAGCTTACGTTGGTCAGTGAACACTGAAGCTTTCTTT.

This clonotype appeared many times. This sequence joins TRBV28 and TRBJ2-1, with 14 bases fitting TRBD2. The length of the CDR3 is 18 residues. J lost 6 bases, V lost 7 bases, and 14 bases had no gene match. Germline-derived CDR1 and CDR2 are MDHEN and SYDVKM. CDR3 protein: CASTGTSGSRLPLNEQFF. The DNA of the CDR3 is TGTGCCAGCACCGGGACTAGCGGGAGTCGTCTACCGCTCAATGAGCAGTTCTTC.

At least ten counts were recorded for this clonotype. The rearrangement links TRBV28 to TRBJ1-2; 7 bases match TRBD1. Germline V gene sequence: CDR1 MDHEN, CDR2 SYDVKM. The CDR3 is 15 residues long. Unmatched junction bases numbered 7, after V lost 1 base and J lost 5 bases. This CDR3 is CASSLSGDRPYGYTF. For the CDR3, the DNA is TGTGCCAGCAGTTTATCCGGGGACAGACCTTATGGCTACACCTTC.

About this clonotype itself: This may come from a read error, since a much larger clone is one base off. The V call is TRBV6-5, the J call TRBJ2-7; 9 positions match TRBD2. Germline CDR1 is MNHEY and CDR2 is SVGAGI. This CDR3 spans 12 amino acids. The DNA of the CDR3 is TGTGCCACCAATAGCGGGAGTTACGGGCAGTACTTC. This gives the protein CATNSGSYGQYF.

This clonotype was seen at least ten times. The V gene is TRBV18, the J gene TRBJ1-2; a weak D match, TRBD1 (6 bases). Trimming removed 3 bases at V and 4 bases at J, with 12 bases between. This CDR3 is built from 14 residues. Germline V gene sequence: CDR1 KGHSH, CDR2 LQKENI. Here the CDR3 reads CASSPSNRAYGYTF. CDR3 bases: TGTGCCAGCTCACCCAGTAACAGGGCCTATGGCTACACCTTC.

This clonotype was seen more than once but under ten times. V gene TRBV10-3 combines with J gene TRBJ1-2; 9 bases are a match to TRBD1. V was pared by 6 bases and J by 2 bases, with 4 bases of the junction left unmatched. Germline CDR1 is ENHRY and CDR2 is SYGVKD. The CDR3 length is 14 residues. The DNA for the CDR3 is TGTGCCATCAGGGACGGGACAGGGAACTATGGCTACACCTTC. This encodes CAIRDGTGNYGYTF.

This rearrangement joins TRBV11-2 to TRBJ1-4; D gene ambiguous. This CDR3 has 14 amino acids. Germline loops: CDR1 SGHAT, CDR2 FQNNGV. V was trimmed by 5 bases and J by 8 bases, leaving 15 bases between them. Here the CDR3 DNA reads TGTGCCAGCAGCCTCCGGACCGACCGGGAAAAACTGTTTTTT. This encodes CASSLRTDREKLFF.

This clonotype occurred many times. The V and J genes are TRBV4-3 and TRBJ2-3; 10 bases match TRBD1. V lost 3 bases and J lost 1; bases outside the gene matches: 4. The CDR3 contains 16 residues. Germline V gene data show CDR1 as LGHNA and CDR2 as YSLEER. The CDR3 sequence is CASSQRTGGGTDTQYF. The DNA of the CDR3 is TGCGCCAGCAGCCAGCGGACAGGGGGAGGCACAGATACGCAGTATTTT.

About this clonotype: This may arise from a read error, as a much more abundant clone is one base away. This chain uses TRBV10-3 with TRBJ1-2; TRBD1 is a possible D gene (5 bases). CDR1 is ENHRY, CDR2 SYGVKD, per germline. The CDR3 loop spans 14 amino acids. CDR3 sequence: CAIGERQGDYAYTF. CDR3 in DNA: TGTGCCATCGGAGAGAGGCAGGGCGACTATGCCTACACCTTC.

This clonotype was counted many times. This chain links TRBV5-1 with TRBJ1-4, with 7 nucleotides matching TRBD1. This CDR3 contains 18 residues. The J segment lost 0 bases and the V segment lost 0 bases, leaving 8 bases of the junction unmatched. The germline V gene has CDR1 SGHRS and CDR2 YFSETQ. The CDR3 here is CASSLVRQGVATNEKLFF. The CDR3 DNA reads TGCGCCAGCAGCTTGGTCAGGCAGGGGGTTGCAACTAATGAAAAACTGTTTTTT.

This clonotype has at least ten counts. This sequence joins TRBV6-6 and TRBJ1-5, with D possibly being TRBD1 (5 bases). The CDR3 contains 15 residues. V was cut by 5 bases and J by 3 bases, with 14 bases left in between. Germline V lookup: CDR1 MNHNY, CDR2 SVGAGI (reference sequence). The DNA for the CDR3 is TGTGCCAGCAGTACCCTGGGGCAGAACAATCAGCCCCAGCATTTT. Translating gives CASSTLGQNNQPQHF.

Ten or more counts support this clonotype. CDR3 bases: TGTGCCAGCAGTTACGAGGCGGGACGTGAGCAGTTCTTC. This translates into CASSYEAGREQFF. The chain has TRBV6-5 and TRBJ2-1, with D tentatively TRBD2 (6 bases). CDR3 length equals 13 residues. Germline CDR1 and CDR2: MNHEY and SVGAGI. V was pared by 2 bases and J by 9 bases, with 11 bases between.

This clonotype was seen a handful of times. The rearrangement joins TRBV19 to TRBJ2-2; no reliable D call. Deletions cut 5 bases from V and 4 bases from J, with 14 bases between. Germline CDR1 LNHDA, CDR2 SQIVND (reference sequence). This CDR3 has 15 residues. In DNA form, the CDR3 reads TGTGCCAGTAGTCCATCGGGCGCACTCACCGGGGAGCTGTTTTTT. This encodes CASSPSGALTGELFF.

This clonotype was seen only a few times. The chain employs TRBV12-3 or TRBV12-4 and TRBJ1-5; TRBD1 aligns across 7 bases. This CDR3 contains 14 residues. V dropped 6 bases and J dropped 3; count of bases not matched to a gene: 5. CDR3 amino acids: CASREGQVNQPQHF. Written as DNA, the CDR3 is TGTGCCAGCAGGGAAGGACAGGTCAATCAGCCCCAGCATTTT.

This clonotype was observed at least ten times. The rearrangement links TRBV7-9 to TRBJ2-6; unclear D gene. V dropped 5 bases and J dropped 0 bases, with 17 bases sitting between them. CDR3 length: 18 amino acids. Germline CDR1 and CDR2: SEHNR and FQNEAQ (reference sequence). CDR3 in amino acids: CASSPFAGFRSGANVLTF. The CDR3 coding sequence is TGTGCCAGCAGCCCTTTTGCCGGGTTCCGCTCTGGGGCCAACGTCCTGACTTTC. Full variable domain (outside the CDR3, taken from reference TRBV7-9 and TRBJ2-6): DTGVSQNPRHKITKRGQNVTFRCDPISEHNRLYWYRQTLGQGPEFLTYFQNEAQLEKSRLLSDRFSAERPKGSFSTLEIQRTEQGDSAMYLCASSPFAGFRSGANVLTFGAGSRLTVL.

This clonotype was recorded many times. The CDR3 region has the DNA TGTGCCAGCAGCCCCGGATTGTCTGGGGCCAACGTCCTGACTTTC. Its translation is CASSPGLSGANVLTF. This chain connects TRBV12-3 or TRBV12-4 to TRBJ2-6; no clear D gene. This CDR3 comprises 15 residues. With 6 bases removed from V and 1 base from J, the gap between germline ends came to 10 bases.

For the CDR3, the DNA is TGTGCCATCAGTGGTATAGACAGGGGCTATGGCTACACCTTC. This translates into CAISGIDRGYGYTF. The chain has TRBV10-3 and TRBJ1-2, with 8 bases lining up with TRBD1. Looked up from germline, CDR1 is ENHRY and CDR2 is SYGVKD. With V trimmed by 4 bases and J by 4 bases, 5 bases remained unmatched. This CDR3 contains 14 residues.

In this sample, this clonotype turned up many times. This chain links TRBV5-1 with TRBJ2-3; TRBD1 aligns across 7 bases. This CDR3 is built from 17 residues. V lost 0 bases, J lost 0 bases, and 7 bases stayed unmatched. Germline V gives CDR1 SGHRS, CDR2 YFSETQ. The CDR3 nucleotides read TGCGCCAGCAGCTTGGCGAGGGACAGTTCTAGCACAGATACGCAGTATTTT. This translates into CASSLARDSSSTDTQYF.

This clonotype was seen more than once but under ten times. CDR3: CASWTGTSGRSRETQYF. In DNA form, the CDR3 reads TGTGCCAGCTGGACCGGGACTAGCGGGAGGAGTAGAGAGACCCAGTACTTC. This chain links TRBV6-5 with TRBJ2-5; 15 bases match TRBD2. After removal of 8 bases from V and 4 bases from J, the junction contained 11 bases not matched to a gene. This CDR3 region has 17 residues. From germline, CDR1 is MNHEY and CDR2 SVGAGI.